The next 8 T cell receptor beta chains were all read from a single sample in a study of cytotoxic CD8 clonotypes in ibrutinib-treated CLL. This table comes from immunoSEQ multiplex PCR, and its TCRdb copy is limited to in-frame clones, with some not included. The sample has over 65,000 clones; around 75% are singletons. The source material was PBMCs, sampled after 12 months of ibrutinib treatment. The receptors shown here come from a human donor with chronic lymphocytic leukemia.

This clone was detected once. The genes are TRBV7-3 and TRBJ2-1; D gene unclear. V lost 0 bases to trimming and J lost 10 bases, with 13 bases between them. There are 14 residues in the CDR3. Germline V lookup: CDR1 SGHTA, CDR2 FQGTGA. The CDR3 DNA sequence: TGTGCCAGCAGCTTAACCCCCGGCCTAGTGGAGCAGTTCTTC. Translated: CASSLTPGLVEQFF.

The chain carries TRBV19 and TRBJ1-2; D unclear. This CDR3 is 16 amino acids long. V lost 0 bases, J lost 2 bases, and 13 bases lay in between. Germline values: CDR1 LNHDA, CDR2 SQIVND (reference sequence). CDR3 DNA: TGTGCCAGTAGTATAGATTTCCACCGAACCAACTATGGCTACACCTTC. It specifies CASSIDFHRTNYGYTF. Filled out from reference TRBV19 and TRBJ1-2, the complete variable domain reads DGGITQSPKYLFRKEGQNVTLSCEQNLNHDAMYWYRQDPGQGLRLIYYSQIVNDFQKGDIAEGYSVSREKKESFPLTVTSAQKNPTAFYLCASSIDFHRTNYGYTFGSGTRLTVV.

This chain links TRBV6-5 with TRBJ1-1, with 7 bases that match TRBD1. The germline V gene encodes CDR1 MNHEY and CDR2 SVGAGI. There are 15 residues in the CDR3. V lost 0 bases and J lost 0; bases outside the gene matches: 1. CDR3 coding DNA: TGTGCCAGCAGTTACTCGGGACAGCTGAACACTGAAGCTTTCTTT. Its protein is CASSYSGQLNTEAFF.

The CDR3 loop reads CSAPRAREQYF. In DNA, the CDR3 is TGCAGTGCCCCACGGGCCCGGGAGCAGTACTTC. The rearrangement uses TRBV20-1 and TRBJ2-7; D unclear. This CDR3 has 11 residues. Looked up from germline, CDR1 is DFQATT and CDR2 is SNEGSKA (reference sequence). Trimming left V 6 bases short and J 7 bases short, with 13 bases between.

The chain couples TRBV2 to TRBJ2-4; the D gene could be TRBD1 or TRBD2 (6 bases each). This CDR3 spans 15 amino acids. V was trimmed by 9 bases and J by 1 base, leaving 16 bases between them. The germline gives CDR1 SNHLY, CDR2 FYNNEI. CDR3 sequence (DNA): TGTGCCAGGGGGGGCCGCGGCGGGGCCAAAAACATTCAGTACTTC. It specifies CARGGRGGAKNIQYF.

This clone was counted once. This chain connects TRBV28 to TRBJ1-1; weak D call: TRBD1 (5 bases). CDR1 and CDR2 (germline): MDHEN, SYDVKM. With 5 bases removed from V and 4 bases from J, the gap between germline ends came to 20 bases. The CDR3 runs to 16 residues. This CDR3 reads CASSPTPGGGGTEAFF. The CDR3 DNA reads TGTGCCAGCAGTCCCACCCCTGGGGGTGGGGGCACTGAAGCTTTCTTT.

V usage is TRBV18 and J usage is TRBJ1-6; tentative D call: TRBD1 (5 bases). V shed 6 bases and J shed 6 bases, with 15 bases lying between them. The CDR3 is 15 amino acids. The V gene's germline CDR1 is KGHSH and CDR2 LQKENI. CDR3 in amino acids: CASSPNAGGNSPLHF. CDR3 nucleotide sequence: TGTGCCAGCTCCCCAAACGCCGGGGGTAATTCACCCCTCCACTTT.

The rearrangement joins TRBV18 to TRBJ2-2; TRBD2 matches at 7 bases. V shed 2 bases, J shed 7 bases, and the junction held 10 bases outside the gene matches. Germline CDR1 reads KGHSH; CDR2 reads LQKENI. This CDR3 contains 16 residues. The CDR3, as DNA: TGTGCCAGCTCACCAGCTCTCCGGGGGGTCGGCGGGGAGCTGTTTTTT. It yields the protein CASSPALRGVGGELFF. The full variable domain, rest sourced from reference TRBV18 and TRBJ2-2, is NAGVMQNPRHLVRRRGQEARLRCSPMKGHSHVYWYRQLPEEGLKFMVYLQKENIIDESGMPKERFSAEFPKEGPSILRIQQVVRGDSAAYFCASSPALRGVGGELFFGEGSRLTVL.